A selection of T cell receptor beta chains follows, all from one sample in a study of post-analysis software for immune sequencing data. A single record per CDR3 protein comes from TCRdb applying MiXCR to the PCR reads. The repertoire holds roughly 430,000 distinct CDR3 sequences, with over 30% as singletons. Sequences were obtained from blood. The receptors here all came from a girl aged 2 to 9 with multiple sclerosis. The conserved cysteine and the conserved F or W are not part of the CDR3 here. The D gene is left open where the match is weak. The size field is filled for only some rows; it gives once, few, many or a size class.

11	TRBD1	TRBV29-1	few	TRBJ2-1	SVGTGNYNEQF
13	.	TRBV10-3	few	TRBJ2-7	AISDRIQRSYEQY
12	.	TRBV3-1	once	TRBJ2-7	ASSQESGDNEQY
10	.	TRBV7-3	.	TRBJ1-5	ASRGPYQPQH
13	.	TRBV6-5	few	TRBJ2-1	ASSPMGSRNNEQF
11	.	TRBV7-9	.	TRBJ2-3	ASSSGGENTQY
10	.	TRBV29-1	few	TRBJ1-2	SVAQSTYGYT
12	.	TRBV27	few	TRBJ1-2	ASSYRKTNYGYT
15	TRBD2	TRBV9	few	TRBJ2-5	ASSSTTSGSLQETQY
14	TRBD1	TRBV5-6	few	TRBJ2-7	ASSLGDRGSPYEQY
12	.	TRBV4-3	.	TRBJ2-5	ASSQDSREETQY
15	TRBD1	TRBV11-1	.	TRBJ2-1	ASSSGQGVRVVGEQF
11	.	TRBV27	.	TRBJ2-7	ASSLGLTYEQY
10	.	TRBV20-1	.	TRBJ1-5	SANRLEQPQH
12	.	TRBV20-1	.	TRBJ2-3	SARVQGGTDTQY
12	.	TRBV28	few	TRBJ2-3	ASSLVGQTDTQY
13	.	TRBV27	.	TRBJ1-3	ASSPTTASGNTIY
15	.	TRBV7-2	few	TRBJ1-2	TSSLLKRTALNYGYT
16	TRBD1	TRBV7-2	.	TRBJ2-3	ASSLARAGGRTTDTQY
13	TRBD1	TRBV5-1	few	TRBJ1-2	ASSGGQGLLHGYT
13	TRBD1	TRBV5-1	few	TRBJ1-1	ASSFHRGLGAEAF
14	TRBD1	TRBV19	.	TRBJ1-5	ASRDSVGYSNQPQH
10	.	TRBV20-1	few	TRBJ1-2	SDKQGYYGYT
14	TRBD2	TRBV28	.	TRBJ2-1	ASSFRGLVFYNEQF
13	.	TRBV7-6	few	TRBJ2-3	ASSPTQGHTDTQY
13	.	TRBV7-2	.	TRBJ1-2	ASSSAPEVNYGYT
13	TRBD1	TRBV5-1	once	TRBJ2-1	ASSAWDREVNEQF
12	TRBD2	TRBV12-3/TRBV12-4	.	TRBJ2-1	ASSLVVLAGDAF
13	.	TRBV4-3	few	TRBJ2-4	ASGATGSSRNIQY
10	.	TRBV13	.	TRBJ2-2	ASSLISGELF
10	.	TRBV20-1	few	TRBJ2-7	SVYPASYEQY
11	.	TRBV6-1	few	TRBJ2-7	AGQGPSSYEQY
13	.	TRBV2	.	TRBJ1-5	ASSPFTGPYQPQH
11	TRBD1	TRBV7-9	.	TRBJ2-7	ASSSGQDYEQY
11	.	TRBV10-2	few	TRBJ2-1	ASSDLYYNEQF
11	.	TRBV5-6	few	TRBJ1-1	ASSPITGSEAF
12	.	TRBV20-1	few	TRBJ2-7	SASRSRSSYEQY
11	.	TRBV29-1	.	TRBJ1-1	SAPQLAGTEAF
14	.	TRBV18	.	TRBJ1-5	ASSLWGRGAQQPQH
12	TRBD2	TRBV14	.	.	ASSPLAGVDEQY
12	.	TRBV5-1	.	TRBJ2-5	ASSLGQAKETQY